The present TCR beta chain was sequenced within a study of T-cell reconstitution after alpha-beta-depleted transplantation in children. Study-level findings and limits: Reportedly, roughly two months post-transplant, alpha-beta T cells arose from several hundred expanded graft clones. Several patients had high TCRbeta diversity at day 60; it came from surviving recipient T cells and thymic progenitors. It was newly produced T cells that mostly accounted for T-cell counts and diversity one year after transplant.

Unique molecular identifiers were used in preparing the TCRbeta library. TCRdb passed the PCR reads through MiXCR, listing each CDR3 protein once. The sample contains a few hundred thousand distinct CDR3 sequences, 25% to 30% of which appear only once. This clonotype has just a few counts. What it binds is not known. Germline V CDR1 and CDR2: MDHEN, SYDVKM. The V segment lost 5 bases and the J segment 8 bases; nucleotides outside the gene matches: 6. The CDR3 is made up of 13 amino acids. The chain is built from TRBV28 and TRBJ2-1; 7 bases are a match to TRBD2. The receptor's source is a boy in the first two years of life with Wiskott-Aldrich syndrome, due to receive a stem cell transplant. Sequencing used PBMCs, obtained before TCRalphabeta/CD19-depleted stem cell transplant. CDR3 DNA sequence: TGTGCCAGCAGTCCGGCGGGAGACCATGAGCAGTTCTTC. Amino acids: CASSPAGDHEQFF.